This passage covers 26 T cell receptor beta chains from one sample sequenced in a study of blood T cell repertoires in COVID-19. Sequenced by immunoSEQ multiplex PCR; TCRdb stores in-frame clones only, minus some. The sample consists of some 150,000 clones, approximately 91% of them appearing once. The sample comprised peripheral blood. The receptors derive from a woman in her 70s with acute or convalescent COVID-19.

The genes are TRBV5-6 and TRBJ1-6, with D unclear. The V end lost 2 bases, the J end lost 0 bases, and 12 bases lay between the germline ends. Germline assignment: CDR1 SGHDT and CDR2 YYEEEE. The CDR3 sequence is 17 residues long. The CDR3 sequence is CASSFRGPSSYNSPLHF. In DNA form, the CDR3 reads TGTGCCAGCAGCTTTCGCGGGCCGAGCTCCTATAATTCACCCCTCCACTTT.

The V and J genes are TRBV7-9 and TRBJ1-1; no reliable D call. This CDR3 contains 13 residues. V shed 2 bases and J shed 3 bases, with 7 bases lying between them. Germline-derived CDR1 and CDR2 are SEHNR and FQNEAQ (reference sequence). CDR3 residues: CASSLIEHTEAFF. CDR3 nucleotides: TGTGCCAGCAGCTTAATAGAACACACTGAAGCTTTCTTT.

The chain joins TRBV6-2 or TRBV6-3 to TRBJ1-1; D might be TRBD1 (5 bases). Germline CDR1 reads MNHEY; CDR2 reads SVGEGT. This CDR3 comprises 12 residues. The germline V and J ends were trimmed by 1 base and 7 bases, with 7 bases remaining between them. The CDR3 is CASSYYGGEAFF. The DNA for the CDR3 is TGTGCCAGCAGTTACTACGGGGGTGAAGCTTTCTTT.

The J gene is TRBJ1-1, the V gene TRBV2; D remains unclear. The CDR3 runs 14 residues. Germline CDR1 is SNHLY and CDR2 is FYNNEI. V was cut by 4 bases and J by 4 bases, with 13 bases left in between. CDR3 sequence (DNA): TGTGCCAGCAGTGGCGGGGAGTGGGTCACTGAAGCTTTCTTT. Its protein is CASSGGEWVTEAFF.

The chain recombines TRBV7-2 with TRBJ2-3; D gene uncertain. V was cut by 0 bases and J by 2 bases, with 6 bases left in between. Germline CDR1 reads SGHTA; CDR2 reads FQGNSA. CDR3 length: 14 amino acids. Here the CDR3 reads CASSLAWPTDTQYF. CDR3 nucleotide sequence: TGTGCCAGCAGCTTAGCATGGCCCACAGATACGCAGTATTTT.

The rearrangement uses TRBV28 and TRBJ1-6, with D unresolved. The CDR3 runs 15 residues. The V gene lost 10 bases and the J gene lost 7 bases, with 20 bases spanning the gap. Germline V lookup: CDR1 MDHEN, CDR2 SYDVKM. CDR3 DNA: TGTGCCACCGGAGGACCAGTGGTGTTAAATTCACCCCTCCACTTT. Its translation: CATGGPVVLNSPLHF.

The rearrangement links TRBV10-3 to TRBJ2-7; possible D gene TRBD1, 6 bases. The CDR3 loop spans 13 amino acids. Germline lookup yields CDR1 ENHRY and CDR2 SYGVKD. Trimming left V 2 bases short and J 5 bases short, with 10 bases between. In nucleotides, the CDR3 is TGTGCCATCAGTGAGGACAGGTTCCACGAGCAGTACTTC. Its protein product is CAISEDRFHEQYF.

This clone showed up just once. The genes are TRBV6-5 and TRBJ2-7; the match to TRBD1 covers 8 bases. Per the germline V gene, CDR1 is MNHEY and CDR2 is SVGAGI. V trimming: 6 bases; J trimming: 6 bases; junction bases outside the gene matches: 7. The CDR3 contains 13 residues. Here the CDR3 reads CASRRTGGAEQYV. The CDR3 DNA sequence: TGTGCCAGCAGGCGTACAGGGGGTGCCGAGCAGTACGTC.

The chain recombines TRBV11-2 with TRBJ2-3; D not resolved. Germline CDR1 is SGHAT and CDR2 is FQNNGV. This CDR3 spans 14 amino acids. The V end was cut by 5 bases, the J end by 2 bases, with 11 bases between. This chain's CDR3 is CASSRRSHTDTQYF. DNA for the CDR3: TGTGCCAGCAGCCGCAGAAGTCACACAGATACGCAGTATTTT.

The chain combines TRBV4-3 with TRBJ2-2; D possibly corresponds to TRBD2 (5 bases). This CDR3 is built from 17 residues. Looked up from germline, CDR1 is LGHNA and CDR2 is YSLEER. V shed 1 base and J shed 0 bases, with 12 bases lying between them. CDR3 nucleotide sequence: TGCGCCAGCAGCCAAGGAAATAGCGACGCGAACACCGGGGAGCTGTTTTTT. Translated: CASSQGNSDANTGELFF.

The V and J genes are TRBV28 and TRBJ1-4, with TRBD1 matching over 7 bases. The CDR3 has 12 amino acids. V was clipped by 2 bases and J by 14 bases; unmatched bases: 5. The germline V gene has CDR1 MDHEN and CDR2 SYDVKM. CDR3 protein: CASSLQGVRLFF. The CDR3 DNA sequence: TGTGCCAGCAGTTTACAGGGGGTGAGGCTGTTTTTT.

V is TRBV13 and J is TRBJ2-1, with 14 bases matching TRBD2. The V segment lost 4 bases and the J segment 7 bases; nucleotides outside the gene matches: 9. CDR3 size: 17 residues. Germline lookup yields CDR1 PRHDT and CDR2 FYEKMQ (reference sequence). The DNA of the CDR3 is TGTGCCAGCAGCTACTATCCGGGACTAGCGGGGGATAATGAGCAGTTCTTC. Its protein is CASSYYPGLAGDNEQFF.

This clone has only one observation. J is TRBJ1-2 and V is TRBV2; D is possibly TRBD1 (5 bases). The V and J ends lost 6 bases and 0 bases respectively, with 14 bases between them. This CDR3 spans 15 amino acids. Germline V gene sequence: CDR1 SNHLY, CDR2 FYNNEI. The chain's CDR3 is CASRSGHIANYGYTF. CDR3 nucleotides: TGTGCCAGCAGGTCTGGACACATAGCTAACTATGGCTACACCTTC.

The rearrangement uses TRBV2 and TRBJ2-3; a weak D match, TRBD2 (6 bases). Germline CDR1 reads SNHLY; CDR2 reads FYNNEI. The CDR3 has 14 residues. V lost 8 bases, J lost 2 bases, and 14 bases lay in between. The DNA for the CDR3 is TGTGCCAGCTCCGGGACTCCCACCACAGATACGCAGTATTTT. It yields the protein CASSGTPTTDTQYF. Based on the CDR3 plus reference TRBV2 and TRBJ2-3, the full variable domain is EPEVTQTPSHQVTQMGQEVILRCVPISNHLYFYWYRQILGQKVEFLVSFYNNEISEKSEIFDDQFSVERPDGSNFTLKIRSTKLEDSAMYFCASSGTPTTDTQYFGPGTRLTVL.

V gene TRBV7-9 combines with J gene TRBJ2-7; D remains ambiguous. Germline V gene lookup returns CDR1 SEHNR and CDR2 FQNEAQ (reference sequence). This CDR3 is 11 amino acids long. V was cut by 2 bases and J by 4 bases, with 3 bases left in between. CDR3 in amino acids: CASSLSYEQYF. In DNA form, the CDR3 reads TGTGCCAGCAGCTTATCTTACGAGCAGTACTTC.

This clone was seen only once. The rearrangement uses TRBV7-2 and TRBJ2-2, with TRBD1 as a possible D gene (6 bases). Per germline, CDR1 SGHTA and CDR2 FQGNSA. The CDR3 contains 15 residues. The ends were cut back, 2 bases at V and 7 bases at J, with 14 bases in the middle. The CDR3 coding sequence is TGTGCCAGCAGCTTATTAGGGACATCGAACGGGGAGCTGTTTTTT. It is translated as CASSLLGTSNGELFF.

This chain joins TRBV3-1 (or the pseudogene TRBV3-2) and TRBJ1-2, with 7 bases that match TRBD1. This CDR3 contains 12 residues. Germline-derived CDR1 and CDR2 are LGHDT and YNNKEL (reference sequence). Germline trimming cut 3 bases from V and 7 bases from J; bases unmatched to any gene: 2. The CDR3 DNA follows: TGTGCCAGCAGCCAGGCAGGGGGTGGCTACACCTTC. This codes for CASSQAGGGYTF.

The J gene is TRBJ1-2, the V gene TRBV13, with TRBD1 matching 7 bases. The J segment lost 6 bases and the V segment lost 5 bases, leaving 12 bases of the junction unmatched. CDR1 and CDR2 (germline): PRHDT, FYEKMQ (reference sequence). This CDR3 is 15 amino acids long. For the CDR3, the DNA is TGTGCCAGCAGCCTCCGGGACAGCGGATCCCATGGCTACACCTTC. Encoded protein: CASSLRDSGSHGYTF.

This chain uses TRBV12-3 or TRBV12-4 with TRBJ1-3, with D possibly matching TRBD1 (6 bases). Trimming took off 2 bases at V and 8 bases at J, with 10 bases between the two ends. The CDR3 is 13 amino acids. This chain's CDR3 is CASSLKGGDTIYF. In DNA, the CDR3 is TGTGCCAGCAGTTTAAAGGGGGGGGACACCATATATTTT.

The chain is built from TRBV5-1 and TRBJ2-1; D possibly corresponds to TRBD2 (6 bases). The length of the CDR3 is 13 residues. V was pared by 4 bases and J by 6 bases, with 11 bases between. Germline CDR1 reads SGHRS; CDR2 reads YFSETQ. The CDR3 here is CASSHGGSNEQFF. The CDR3 DNA follows: TGCGCCAGCAGCCACGGGGGATCCAATGAGCAGTTCTTC.

This clone was seen a single time. V is TRBV4-3 and J is TRBJ2-1; 7 nucleotides match TRBD2. Germline values: CDR1 LGHNA, CDR2 YSLEER. The CDR3 spans 15 residues. Trimming removed 1 base from V and 6 bases from J; junction bases left unmatched: 6. CDR3 DNA sequence: TGCGCCAGCAGCCAAGTCGGGGGGTACAGCAATGAGCAGTTCTTC. It codes for CASSQVGGYSNEQFF.

The rearrangement joins TRBV2 to TRBJ2-5, with D perhaps TRBD1 (5 bases). V gave up 4 bases and J gave up 4 bases, with 13 bases separating them. This CDR3 spans 14 amino acids. Germline assignment: CDR1 SNHLY and CDR2 FYNNEI. The CDR3 sequence: CASSVRQLPETQYF. DNA for the CDR3: TGTGCCAGCAGTGTTCGACAGCTCCCAGAGACCCAGTACTTC.

This chain connects TRBV13 to TRBJ2-1; D remains ambiguous. The CDR3 has 16 residues. From germline, CDR1 is PRHDT and CDR2 FYEKMQ (reference sequence). With 1 base removed from V and 2 bases from J, the gap between germline ends came to 12 bases. The CDR3 DNA reads as TGTGCCAGCAGCTTAGTCCGGCAGCGAACCTACAATGAGCAGTTCTTC. Protein sequence: CASSLVRQRTYNEQFF.

The genes are TRBV7-2 and TRBJ2-1, with D maybe TRBD2 (7 bases). Germline CDR1 is SGHTA and CDR2 is FQGNSA. This CDR3 spans 16 amino acids. The V end was cut by 5 bases, the J end by 0 bases, with 14 bases between. CDR3 protein: CASSRGGGSSYNEQFF. In DNA form, the CDR3 reads TGTGCCAGCAGCCGGGGCGGGGGCAGCTCCTACAATGAGCAGTTCTTC.

The J gene is TRBJ1-1, the V gene TRBV2; D unresolved. This CDR3 region has 14 residues. Germline V gene lookup returns CDR1 SNHLY and CDR2 FYNNEI. V lost 2 bases and J lost 7, with 14 bases in between. CDR3 sequence reads: CASSEFAPRGEAFF. DNA for the CDR3: TGTGCCAGCAGTGAATTTGCCCCGCGGGGTGAAGCTTTCTTT. The full variable domain, with the rest looked up from reference TRBV2 and TRBJ1-1, is EPEVTQTPSHQVTQMGQEVILRCVPISNHLYFYWYRQILGQKVEFLVSFYNNEISEKSEIFDDQFSVERPDGSNFTLKIRSTKLEDSAMYFCASSEFAPRGEAFFGQGTRLTVV.

The chain employs TRBV19 and TRBJ1-2, with D tentatively TRBD1 (5 bases). Trimming pared 5 bases from V and 6 bases from J, leaving 13 bases between. The CDR3 extends over 13 amino acids. Germline CDR1 reads LNHDA; CDR2 reads SQIVND (reference sequence). The CDR3: CASSQTVGDGYTF. CDR3 in DNA: TGTGCCAGTAGTCAGACAGTCGGAGATGGCTACACCTTC.